These 14 T cell receptor beta chains came from one sample sequenced in a study of cytomegalovirus exposure and HLA in healthy donors. 13 Jbeta primers and 60 Vbeta primers were used for the PCR. Assay used: immunoSEQ multiplex PCR; TCRdb lists only in-frame clones, some missing. The sample records about 120,000 clones, roughly 9% being singletons. Specimen: PBMCs. The receptors originated from a man younger than 45 in good health and CMV-seronegative.

V gene TRBV6-6 combines with J gene TRBJ1-4; D remains ambiguous. The length of the CDR3 is 13 residues. V lost 8 bases to trimming and J lost 8 bases, with 15 bases between them. CDR1 is MNHNY, CDR2 SVGAGI, per germline (reference sequence). For the CDR3, the DNA is TGTGCCAGCGTCCGAGGGTCGGGGGAAAAACTGTTTTTT. It codes for CASVRGSGEKLFF.

This rearrangement joins TRBV25-1 to TRBJ1-1, with D possibly being TRBD1 (5 bases). The germline V gene has CDR1 MGHDK and CDR2 SYGVNS. V was trimmed by 3 bases and J by 7 bases, leaving 21 bases between them. The CDR3 loop spans 16 amino acids. The CDR3 loop reads CASSEGRGVPADEAFF. CDR3 sequence (DNA): TGTGCCAGCAGTGAGGGTAGGGGTGTCCCTGCGGATGAAGCTTTCTTT.

This sequence joins TRBV11-3 and TRBJ2-3, with 8 bases lining up with TRBD2. The trim removed 5 bases at V and 0 bases at J, leaving 7 bases unmatched. CDR1 and CDR2 (germline): SGHNT, YENEEA. This CDR3 has 16 amino acids. CDR3 in amino acids: CASSRGASGSTDTQYF. In DNA, the CDR3 is TGTGCCAGCAGCCGAGGGGCTAGCGGGAGCACAGATACGCAGTATTTT.

In this sample, this clone turned up a few times. This rearrangement joins TRBV5-1 to TRBJ1-1, with a weak D call TRBD1 (5 bases). Per germline, CDR1 SGHRS and CDR2 YFSETQ. The CDR3 has 16 residues. The V and J ends lost 4 bases and 1 base respectively, with 17 bases between them. CDR3 nucleotides: TGCGCCAGCAGCACGCAGGGTTTACTTACGAACACTGAAGCTTTCTTT. Protein sequence: CASSTQGLLTNTEAFF.

This chain links TRBV5-1 with TRBJ2-5, with D perhaps TRBD1 (6 bases). Trimming cost V 3 bases and J 5 bases, with 11 bases left between them. The germline CDR1 and CDR2 sequences are SGHRS and YFSETQ. There are 13 residues in the CDR3. CDR3 residues: CASSSGAFETQYF. In nucleotides, the CDR3 is TGCGCCAGCAGCTCAGGGGCTTTCGAGACCCAGTACTTC.

The chain uses TRBV9 and TRBJ2-1, with D perhaps matching TRBD1 (6 bases). This CDR3 is built from 16 residues. V lost 0 bases, J lost 3 bases, and 13 bases lay in between. Germline CDR1 is SGDLS and CDR2 is YYNGEE. The CDR3 protein is CASSVGGQAYYNEQFF. CDR3 bases: TGTGCCAGCAGCGTAGGGGGGCAGGCCTACTACAATGAGCAGTTCTTC.

This clone was detected a few times. The CDR3 DNA reads TGCAGCGTGGCAGGGGCTAGCACAGATACGCAGTATTTT. This gives the protein CSVAGASTDTQYF. The rearrangement uses TRBV29-1 and TRBJ2-3, with D maybe TRBD1 (6 bases). The germline V gene encodes CDR1 SQVTM and CDR2 ANQGSEA. The CDR3 extends over 13 amino acids. The germline V and J ends were trimmed by 6 bases and 0 bases, with 10 bases remaining between them.

This clone was recorded a few times. The chain links TRBV5-4 to TRBJ2-3; D is undetermined. There are 12 residues in the CDR3. Germline CDR1 reads SGHNT; CDR2 reads YYREEE (reference sequence). Trimming left V 4 bases short and J 5 bases short, with 8 bases between. The CDR3 bases are TGTGCCAGCAGCCCCCCCGGAGATACGCAGTATTTT. Amino acid sequence: CASSPPGDTQYF.

In DNA form, the CDR3 reads TGTGCCAGTAGTCGGGTTGAGGCCAACGTCCTGACTTTC. Translated: CASSRVEANVLTF. The chain links TRBV19 to TRBJ2-6; D gene unclear. V was pared by 5 bases and J by 6 bases, with 8 bases between. The germline CDR1 and CDR2 sequences are LNHDA and SQIVND (reference sequence). This CDR3 has 13 amino acids.

The chain carries TRBV19 and TRBJ1-3; no reliable D call. The CDR3 runs to 15 residues. The V and J ends lost 3 bases and 0 bases respectively, with 9 bases between them. Germline V gives CDR1 LNHDA, CDR2 SQIVND (reference sequence). CDR3 in amino acids: CASSIGTVSGNTIYF. The CDR3 nucleotides read TGTGCCAGTAGTATTGGTACAGTCTCTGGAAACACCATATATTTT.

This clone turned up a few times. The genes are TRBV18 and TRBJ1-2, with 7 nucleotides matching TRBD1. This CDR3 region has 14 residues. Germline CDR1 and CDR2: KGHSH and LQKENI. Trimming cost V 5 bases and J 7 bases; bases outside gene matches: 10. The CDR3 DNA reads TGTGCCAGCTCATCGACAGGGATGGTCTTTGGCTACACCTTC. It encodes CASSSTGMVFGYTF.

V usage is TRBV9 and J usage is TRBJ2-3, with 7 bases lining up with TRBD2. The CDR3 length is 16 residues. V dropped 0 bases and J dropped 2; count of bases not matched to a gene: 6. Germline-derived CDR1 and CDR2 are SGDLS and YYNGEE. The CDR3 nucleotides read TGTGCCAGCAGCGTAGGGACGGGGGGTCCCACAGATACGCAGTATTTT. Its translation is CASSVGTGGPTDTQYF.

The rearrangement uses TRBV25-1 and TRBJ2-2; 9 bases match TRBD2. The CDR3 spans 16 residues. CDR1 is MGHDK, CDR2 SYGVNS, per germline. J was trimmed by 5 bases and V by 0 bases; bases with no gene match: 4. This chain's CDR3 is CASSEYAGGNTGELFF. DNA for the CDR3: TGTGCCAGCAGTGAATACGCGGGAGGGAATACCGGGGAGCTGTTTTTT.

The J gene is TRBJ2-7, the V gene TRBV19; TRBD1 matches 7 bases. After removal of 10 bases from V and 2 bases from J, the junction contained 14 bases not matched to a gene. The CDR3 extends over 15 amino acids. Germline assignment: CDR1 LNHDA and CDR2 SQIVND (reference sequence). CDR3 sequence: CATSPGQTITYEQYF. The CDR3 DNA reads TGTGCCACCTCCCCGGGACAGACCATTACCTACGAGCAGTACTTC.